Listed here are 12 T cell receptor beta chains from one sample, sequenced in a study of blood T cell repertoires in COVID-19. TCRdb's copy holds only in-frame clones and misses some; the assay was immunoSEQ multiplex PCR. Among about 70,000 clones, approximately 80% were seen once, and the ten largest hold roughly 15%. The sample was peripheral blood. These receptors came from a human donor in a cohort sampled during active COVID-19.

This clone was detected a few times. This chain joins TRBV7-6 and TRBJ2-7; 9 bases fit TRBD2. V dropped 2 bases and J dropped 6; count of bases not matched to a gene: 5. This CDR3 is built from 14 residues. The germline V gene encodes CDR1 SGHVS and CDR2 FNYEAQ. CDR3 region: CASSLLAGVGEQYF. The DNA for the CDR3 is TGTGCCAGCAGCTTATTAGCGGGAGTCGGCGAGCAGTACTTC.

The chain combines TRBV14 with TRBJ2-7, with a weak D call TRBD2 (6 bases). The V gene's germline CDR1 is SGHDN and CDR2 FVKESK. The V gene lost 4 bases and the J gene lost 6 bases, with 13 bases spanning the gap. This CDR3 comprises 13 residues. The CDR3, as DNA: TGTGCCAGCAGCCTTTCCGGGGGACCCGAGCAGTACTTC. The encoded protein is CASSLSGGPEQYF.

The V and J genes are TRBV5-6 and TRBJ2-1; D uncertain. Germline-derived CDR1 and CDR2 are SGHDT and YYEEEE. This CDR3 region has 15 residues. The V end lost 0 bases, the J end lost 4 bases, and 11 bases lay between the germline ends. The CDR3 here is CASSLDRASYNEQFF. The CDR3 DNA sequence: TGTGCCAGCAGCTTGGACCGAGCGAGTTACAATGAGCAGTTCTTC.

The rearrangement links TRBV2 to TRBJ1-4; a possible D gene is TRBD1 (6 bases). Germline V gene lookup returns CDR1 SNHLY and CDR2 FYNNEI. Trimming stripped 3 bases from V and 0 bases from J, with 11 bases between. The CDR3 consists of 16 residues. The CDR3 DNA reads TGTGCCAGCAGTGAGGACAGCAGGCCAACTAATGAAAAACTGTTTTTT. This encodes CASSEDSRPTNEKLFF.

The chain links TRBV6-5 to TRBJ1-2; 7 nucleotides match TRBD1. Trimming removed 5 bases from V and 4 bases from J; junction bases left unmatched: 7. Germline-derived CDR1 and CDR2 are MNHEY and SVGAGI. The CDR3 sequence is 14 residues long. In DNA form, the CDR3 reads TGTGCCAGCAGTCCTGGACAGGAAGCCTATGGCTACACCTTC. It yields the protein CASSPGQEAYGYTF.

The chain couples TRBV19 to TRBJ2-7; 9 bases match TRBD2. The CDR3 sequence is 12 residues long. In germline, CDR1 is LNHDA, CDR2 SQIVND (reference sequence). V was pared by 7 bases and J by 6 bases, with 4 bases of the junction left unmatched. The CDR3 DNA follows: TGTGCCAGTAATCGCGGGGGGGCCGAGCAGTACTTC. This sequence encodes CASNRGGAEQYF.

This clone was seen more than once but under ten times. The V gene is TRBV19, the J gene TRBJ1-4, with D perhaps TRBD1 (6 bases). CDR1 is LNHDA, CDR2 SQIVND, per germline (reference sequence). The CDR3 runs 13 residues. V lost 6 bases to trimming and J lost 4 bases, with 9 bases between them. CDR3 sequence (DNA): TGTGCCAGTAGCACAGGGTATAATGAAAAACTGTTTTTT. It codes for CASSTGYNEKLFF.

The J gene is TRBJ2-2, the V gene TRBV18, with D possibly matching TRBD1 (5 bases). The CDR3 extends over 16 amino acids. Germline CDR1 is KGHSH and CDR2 is LQKENI. V was trimmed by 0 bases and J by 1 base, leaving 9 bases between them. DNA of the CDR3: TGTGCCAGCTCACCACCGTCCAGGGAGAACACCGGGGAGCTGTTTTTT. It yields the protein CASSPPSRENTGELFF.

The chain uses TRBV29-1 and TRBJ1-3, with D possibly being TRBD1 (5 bases). The CDR3 length is 12 residues. V shed 6 bases and J shed 2 bases, with 8 bases lying between them. CDR1 and CDR2 from the germline V gene are SQVTM and ANQGSEA. Written as DNA, the CDR3 is TGCAGCGTCCAGGGTACTGGAAACACCATATATTTT. Its translation is CSVQGTGNTIYF.

The rearrangement links TRBV18 to TRBJ2-7; 11 nucleotides agree with TRBD1. The CDR3 consists of 15 residues. Unmatched junction bases numbered 5, after V lost 4 bases and J lost 3 bases. Germline V gene sequence: CDR1 KGHSH, CDR2 LQKENI. CDR3 in amino acids: CASSRSGQGGYEQYF. Here the CDR3 DNA reads TGTGCCAGCTCACGATCGGGACAGGGGGGCTACGAGCAGTACTTC. The entire variable domain, with the rest obtained from reference TRBV18 and TRBJ2-7, is as follows: NAGVMQNPRHLVRRRGQEARLRCSPMKGHSHVYWYRQLPEEGLKFMVYLQKENIIDESGMPKERFSAEFPKEGPSILRIQQVVRGDSAAYFCASSRSGQGGYEQYFGPGTRLTVT.

This chain uses TRBV10-3 with TRBJ2-1, with D perhaps TRBD2 (6 bases). Trimming took off 10 bases at V and 2 bases at J, with 12 bases between the two ends. CDR1 and CDR2 from the germline V gene are ENHRY and SYGVKD. The CDR3 has 13 amino acids. This CDR3 reads CASHGGTYNEQFF. DNA for the CDR3: TGTGCCAGTCATGGCGGGACCTACAATGAGCAGTTCTTC.

V usage is TRBV5-4 and J usage is TRBJ1-5; 8 positions match TRBD1. The germline gives CDR1 SGHNT, CDR2 YYREEE (reference sequence). There are 13 residues in the CDR3. V lost 5 bases, J lost 4 bases, and 2 bases stayed unmatched. CDR3 amino acids: CASSQGANQPQHF. The CDR3 DNA is TGTGCCAGCAGTCAGGGGGCTAATCAGCCCCAGCATTTT.